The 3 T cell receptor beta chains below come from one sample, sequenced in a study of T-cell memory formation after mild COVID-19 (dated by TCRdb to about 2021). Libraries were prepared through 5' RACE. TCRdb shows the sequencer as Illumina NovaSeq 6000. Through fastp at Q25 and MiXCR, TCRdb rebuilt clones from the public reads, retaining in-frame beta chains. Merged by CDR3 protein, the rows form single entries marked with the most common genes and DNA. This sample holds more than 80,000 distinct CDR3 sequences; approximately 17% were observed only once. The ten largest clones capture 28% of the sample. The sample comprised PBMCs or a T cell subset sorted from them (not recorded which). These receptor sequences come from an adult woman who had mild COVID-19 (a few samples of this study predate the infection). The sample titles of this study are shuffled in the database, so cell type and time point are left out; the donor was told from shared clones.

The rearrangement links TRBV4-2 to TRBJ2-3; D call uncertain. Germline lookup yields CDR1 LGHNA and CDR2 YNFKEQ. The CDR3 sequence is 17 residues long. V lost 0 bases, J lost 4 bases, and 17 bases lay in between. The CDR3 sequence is CASSQDPIAGIADTQYF. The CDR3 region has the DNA TGTGCCAGCAGCCAAGATCCGATAGCTGGGATCGCAGATACGCAGTATTTT.

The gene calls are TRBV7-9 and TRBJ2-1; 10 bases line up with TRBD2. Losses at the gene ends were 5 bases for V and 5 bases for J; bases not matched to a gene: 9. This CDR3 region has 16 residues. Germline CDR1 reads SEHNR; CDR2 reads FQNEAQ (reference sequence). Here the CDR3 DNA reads TGTGCCAGCAGCGCCCTGACTAGCGGGCCGAACAATGAGCAGTTCTTC. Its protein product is CASSALTSGPNNEQFF.

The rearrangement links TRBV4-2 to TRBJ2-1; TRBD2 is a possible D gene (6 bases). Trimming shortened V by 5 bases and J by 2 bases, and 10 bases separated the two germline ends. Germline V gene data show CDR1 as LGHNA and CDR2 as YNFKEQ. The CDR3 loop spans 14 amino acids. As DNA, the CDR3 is TGTGCCAGCAGCTCTCCGGGGGCCTACAATGAGCAGTTCTTC. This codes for CASSSPGAYNEQFF.